Presented here are 27 T cell receptor beta chains from one specimen sequenced in a study of response to subunit inactivated influenza vaccine. TCRdb analysed the RT-PCR reads with MiXCR anew, one entry per CDR3 protein. Of 590,000 or so distinct CDR3 sequences in the sample, approximately 15% are singletons; the top ten hold 7.6%. The source was PBMCs from blood, collected approximately 15 days before vaccination. These receptors were collected from a man in his fifties or sixties who received an inactivated influenza vaccine.

There are a few counts of this clonotype. V gene TRBV12-3 or TRBV12-4 combines with J gene TRBJ1-2; no clear D. The CDR3 has 12 amino acids. Trimming took 3 bases from V and 6 from J, leaving 8 bases between them. The CDR3 protein is CASSFIGNGYTF. The CDR3 coding sequence is TGTGCCAGCAGTTTCATAGGGAATGGCTACACCTTC.

The genes are TRBV20-1 and TRBJ2-3, with 13 positions matching TRBD2. This CDR3 region has 14 residues. J was trimmed by 11 bases and V by 5 bases; bases with no gene match: 10. The germline V gene has CDR1 DFQATT and CDR2 SNEGSKA (reference sequence). CDR3 region: CSAHPGLAGLRQYF. The CDR3 bases are TGCAGTGCTCATCCGGGACTAGCGGGGCTCCGGCAGTATTTT.

The sample holds a few counts of this clonotype. DNA for the CDR3: TGTGCCATCAGTGATGGTGGAATGGATCAGCCCCAGCATTTT. Residues: CAISDGGMDQPQHF. The chain uses TRBV10-3 and TRBJ1-5; D is undetermined. The length of the CDR3 is 14 residues. Per germline, CDR1 ENHRY and CDR2 SYGVKD. V dropped 3 bases and J dropped 5 bases, with 11 bases sitting between them.

The CDR3 sequence: CASSGGGGSNTEAFF. Written as DNA, the CDR3 is TGCGCCAGCAGCGGGGGAGGGGGATCGAACACTGAAGCTTTCTTT. The chain joins TRBV5-1 to TRBJ1-1, with a weak D call TRBD1 (6 bases). V was shortened by 4 bases and J by 1 base, with 14 bases between the two germline ends. CDR1 and CDR2 from the germline V gene are SGHRS and YFSETQ. The CDR3 contains 15 residues.

This clonotype was picked up a small number of times. The rearrangement joins TRBV7-2 to TRBJ2-5; D perhaps matches TRBD2 (5 bases). CDR3 length: 14 amino acids. Trimming took off 2 bases at V and 5 bases at J, with 12 bases between the two ends. Germline assignment: CDR1 SGHTA and CDR2 FQGNSA. The CDR3 bases are TGTGCCAGCAGCTTATCAAGGGCGGGTGAGACCCAGTACTTC. Protein sequence: CASSLSRAGETQYF.

This clonotype has a handful of counts. The chain joins TRBV4-3 to TRBJ2-7; 9 bases are a match to TRBD1. The length of the CDR3 is 17 residues. J was trimmed by 1 base and V by 0 bases; bases with no gene match: 7. Per the germline V gene, CDR1 is LGHNA and CDR2 is YSLEER. CDR3 amino acids: CASSQDYGTGSSYEQYF. The DNA for the CDR3 is TGCGCCAGCAGCCAAGATTACGGGACAGGGTCTTCCTACGAGCAGTACTTC.

This clonotype was picked up many times. The V and J genes are TRBV4-2 and TRBJ2-1, with D uncertain. Germline CDR1 LGHNA, CDR2 YNFKEQ. The ends were cut back, 0 bases at V and 1 base at J, with 13 bases in the middle. This CDR3 region has 17 residues. CDR3 nucleotides: TGTGCCAGCAGCCAAGATGACCGGGCACGTTCCTACAATGAGCAGTTCTTC. Translating gives CASSQDDRARSYNEQFF.

The chain carries TRBV27 and TRBJ2-7; D might be TRBD1 (6 bases). Germline lookup yields CDR1 MNHEY and CDR2 SMNVEV (reference sequence). V lost 5 bases to trimming and J lost 0 bases, with 14 bases between them. The CDR3 totals 15 residues. The CDR3 loop is CASSPWGLSSYEQYF. CDR3 nucleotides: TGTGCCAGCAGTCCGTGGGGGCTAAGCTCCTACGAGCAGTACTTC.

This chain connects TRBV3-1 to TRBJ2-7, with D perhaps TRBD2 (6 bases). Trimming shortened V by 2 bases and J by 0 bases, and 11 bases separated the two germline ends. Germline V gene data show CDR1 as LGHDT and CDR2 as YNNKEL (reference sequence). CDR3 length: 15 residues. The CDR3 DNA is TGTGCCAGCAGCCAACTCGCGGGGCCCTCCTACGAGCAGTACTTC. This encodes CASSQLAGPSYEQYF.

The V and J genes are TRBV28 and TRBJ2-3; D remains ambiguous. Trimming took off 2 bases at V and 0 bases at J, with 15 bases between the two ends. CDR1 is MDHEN and CDR2 is SYDVKM in the germline V gene. The CDR3 has 17 amino acids. The CDR3 DNA sequence: TGTGCCAGCAGTTTAAGCTTCCGGCCTAGGAGCACAGATACGCAGTATTTT. This translates into CASSLSFRPRSTDTQYF.

This clonotype showed up just a few times. V and J are TRBV29-1 and TRBJ2-4; TRBD2 is a possible D gene (5 bases). The CDR3 loop spans 13 amino acids. Trimming took off 5 bases at V and 9 bases at J, with 17 bases between the two ends. The germline gives CDR1 SQVTM, CDR2 ANQGSEA. The DNA of the CDR3 is TGCAGCGTTAACCGGACTCCCGGCGGCATTCAGTACTTC. Translation gives CSVNRTPGGIQYF.

CDR3 protein: CASSESRLAGTPGQYF. The CDR3 nucleotides are TGTGCCAGCAGTGAGTCCCGACTAGCGGGGACTCCCGGGCAGTACTTC. The chain carries TRBV2 and TRBJ2-7, with 11 nucleotides matching TRBD2. The CDR3 is made up of 16 amino acids. The junction had 13 bases not matched to a gene; V was cut back by 3 bases and J by 9 bases. Germline values: CDR1 SNHLY, CDR2 FYNNEI.

This chain uses TRBV20-1 with TRBJ2-1; a weak D match, TRBD2 (6 bases). Trimming took 2 bases from V and 5 from J, leaving 13 bases between them. The CDR3 is 14 amino acids. Germline-derived CDR1 and CDR2 are DFQATT and SNEGSKA (reference sequence). The CDR3: CSARPGLLNNEQFF. In DNA, the CDR3 is TGCAGTGCTAGACCAGGACTATTGAACAATGAGCAGTTCTTC.

The rearrangement joins TRBV7-6 to TRBJ2-3, with D possibly being TRBD1 (6 bases). In germline, CDR1 is SGHVS, CDR2 FNYEAQ. This CDR3 is 17 amino acids long. The V end was cut by 0 bases, the J end by 0 bases, with 13 bases between. The CDR3 nucleotides are TGTGCCAGCAGCTTAGCCCCGGGACACCCTAGCACAGATACGCAGTATTTT. Its protein product is CASSLAPGHPSTDTQYF.

The CDR3: CASSPGQGSAFF. The DNA for the CDR3 is TGTGCCAGCAGCCCCGGACAGGGTAGCGCTTTCTTT. The V and J genes are TRBV7-9 and TRBJ1-1; 8 nucleotides agree with TRBD1. V trimming: 5 bases; J trimming: 11 bases; junction bases outside the gene matches: 7. Germline CDR1 reads SEHNR; CDR2 reads FQNEAQ (reference sequence). This CDR3 has 12 amino acids.

The chain uses TRBV19 and TRBJ2-2; TRBD1 might be the D (5 bases). CDR1 LNHDA and CDR2 SQIVND come from the germline V gene (reference sequence). This CDR3 contains 13 residues. Trimming took off 6 bases at V and 7 bases at J, with 12 bases between the two ends. CDR3 residues: CASRPRGGGELFF. The CDR3 bases are TGTGCCAGTAGGCCTAGGGGTGGCGGGGAGCTGTTTTTT.

This clonotype has more than one count but fewer than ten. This rearrangement joins TRBV7-8 to TRBJ2-7; 7 nucleotides align to TRBD1. Germline lookup yields CDR1 SGHVS and CDR2 FQNEAQ. This CDR3 is 15 amino acids long. The J segment lost 6 bases and the V segment lost 0 bases, leaving 8 bases of the junction unmatched. The CDR3 DNA reads TGTGCCAGCAGCTTAGCATACACAGGGGTGGGCGAGCAGTACTTC. Residues: CASSLAYTGVGEQYF.

This clonotype was recorded a few times. The rearrangement links TRBV11-1 to TRBJ2-6, with 11 bases that match TRBD1. This CDR3 has 20 amino acids. From germline, CDR1 is SGHAT and CDR2 FQDESV (reference sequence). The junction had 14 bases not matched to a gene; V was cut back by 4 bases and J by 3 bases. CDR3 bases: TGTGCCAGCAGCTCCACCTGGGACAGGGGGATCCTGGTTGGGGCCAACGTCCTGACTTTC. Translated, it gives CASSSTWDRGILVGANVLTF. The full variable domain, rest sourced from reference TRBV11-1 and TRBJ2-6, is EAEVAQSPRYKITEKSQAVAFWCDPISGHATLYWYRQILGQGPELLVQFQDESVVDDSQLPKDRFSAERLKGVDSTLKIQPAELGDSAMYLCASSSTWDRGILVGANVLTFGAGSRLTVL.

This clonotype appeared many times. The chain is built from TRBV12-3 or TRBV12-4 and TRBJ2-7, with D maybe TRBD1 (5 bases). The CDR3 runs to 11 residues. V lost 8 bases to trimming and J lost 4 bases, with 9 bases between them. The CDR3 nucleotides read TGTGCCAGCTCGACAGCTTACGAGCAGTACTTC. Protein: CASSTAYEQYF.

As concerns this clonotype: A read error may account for a junction end that differs from germline. This rearrangement joins TRBV10-3 to TRBJ2-7; the match to TRBD2 covers 7 bases. Per germline, CDR1 ENHRY and CDR2 SYGVKD. This CDR3 comprises 13 residues. The CDR3 sequence is CAVSPGTTNEQYF. The CDR3 region has the DNA TGTGCCGTCAGTCCCGGGACTACTAACGAGCAGTACTTC.

The rearrangement joins TRBV10-3 to TRBJ2-5; TRBD2 might be the D (6 bases). Germline assignment: CDR1 ENHRY and CDR2 SYGVKD. This CDR3 contains 15 residues. V lost 10 bases and J lost 1, with 19 bases in between. The CDR3 DNA is TGTGCCACCTCTAGGGGAGGACAAGCCCAAGAGACCCAGTACTTC. It codes for CATSRGGQAQETQYF.

The rearrangement uses TRBV6-1 and TRBJ2-2; a weak D match, TRBD1 (5 bases). This CDR3 comprises 13 residues. Germline loops: CDR1 MNHNS, CDR2 SASEGT. V dropped 6 bases and J dropped 7 bases, with 12 bases sitting between them. CDR3 amino acids: CASRTQGIGELFF. The CDR3 DNA is TGTGCCAGCAGGACCCAGGGTATCGGGGAGCTGTTTTTT.

This clonotype turned up a few times. The chain couples TRBV29-1 to TRBJ1-1; a possible D gene is TRBD1 (5 bases). Germline assignment: CDR1 SQVTM and CDR2 ANQGSEA. Trimming removed 5 bases at V and 3 bases at J, with 10 bases between. This CDR3 contains 12 residues. The CDR3 bases are TGCAGCGTTTGGGACGTGGACACTGAAGCTTTCTTT. This gives the protein CSVWDVDTEAFF.

The sample holds a few counts of this clonotype. The chain employs TRBV5-1 and TRBJ1-1; 8 nucleotides line up with TRBD1. CDR1 is SGHRS and CDR2 is YFSETQ in the germline V gene. Losses at the gene ends were 3 bases for V and 4 bases for J; bases not matched to a gene: 11. This CDR3 has 16 amino acids. CDR3 sequence reads: CASSWAVTTGGTEAFF. The DNA of the CDR3 is TGCGCCAGCAGCTGGGCGGTCACTACAGGGGGCACTGAAGCTTTCTTT.

Remarks on this clonotype: One end of the junction varies from germline; a read error may be responsible. The chain links TRBV5-5 to TRBJ2-1; D is tentatively TRBD1 or TRBD2 (6 bases each). Germline values: CDR1 SGHKS, CDR2 YYEKEE (reference sequence). CDR3 length: 14 residues. In nucleotides, the CDR3 is TGTGCCAGCAGTTACATGAGGGGGGAGTTGGGGTCGAACTTC. Its translation is CASSYMRGELGSNF. Full variable domain (remainder filled in from reference TRBV5-5 and TRBJ2-1): DAGVTQSPTHLIKTRGQQVTLRCSPISGHKSVSWYQQVLGQGPQFIFQYYEKEERGRGNFPDRFSARQFPNYSSELNVNALLLGDSALYLCASSYMRGELGSNFGPGTRLTVL.

V and J are TRBV29-1 and TRBJ1-3; no clear D gene. Deletions cut 7 bases from V and 8 bases from J, with 18 bases between. The CDR3 is made up of 13 amino acids. The germline V gene encodes CDR1 SQVTM and CDR2 ANQGSEA. CDR3 DNA: TGCAGCGCCGCTACGGTGGAGGGAGACACCATATATTTT. It codes for CSAATVEGDTIYF.

This clonotype was seen many times. The chain links TRBV7-9 to TRBJ1-2; the D gene is possibly TRBD1 (5 bases). V lost 7 bases and J 4 bases, leaving 10 bases between the germline ends. The CDR3 has 12 amino acids. CDR1 is SEHNR, CDR2 FQNEAQ, per germline (reference sequence). CDR3 nucleotide sequence: TGTGCCAGCATCAACGGGGCCTATGGCTACACCTTC. Protein: CASINGAYGYTF.